The 6 T cell receptor beta chains given below trace back to one sample, sequenced in a study of post-analysis software for immune sequencing data. Study-wide results and caveats: Five or six TRBV segments, TRBV5-6, TRBV5-1 and TRBV20-1 among them, were found more frequent in patients than controls.

Antigen specificity for these receptors is unknown. TCR beta cDNA libraries had unique molecular identifiers. Via MiXCR, TCRdb re-called the PCR reads, giving one row per CDR3 protein. Seen here are 350,000 to 450,000 distinct CDR3 sequences, 30% to 45% observed once, and the top ten hold 6.5% to 8%. The sample taken for sequencing was blood. These receptors were obtained from a girl aged 2 to 10 with multiple sclerosis.

The genes are TRBV28 and TRBJ1-5; D uncertain. The CDR3 totals 13 residues. V was shortened by 2 bases and J by 7 bases, with 9 bases between the two germline ends. Germline V gene sequence: CDR1 MDHEN, CDR2 SYDVKM. As DNA, the CDR3 is TGTGCCAGCAGTTTAGCAGGTTACCAGCCCCAGCATTTT. This gives the protein CASSLAGYQPQHF.

This clonotype has more than one count but fewer than ten. The chain is built from TRBV12-3 or TRBV12-4 and TRBJ2-3, with 9 positions matching TRBD2. V lost 3 bases and J lost 4; bases outside the gene matches: 2. The CDR3 has 14 amino acids. This CDR3 reads CASSFRGGADTQYF. The CDR3 DNA reads as TGTGCCAGCAGTTTTCGCGGGGGGGCAGATACGCAGTATTTT.

In this sample, this clonotype turned up once. The chain has TRBV6-1 and TRBJ2-7; the D gene is possibly TRBD1 (5 bases). V was cut by 2 bases and J by 2 bases, with 10 bases left in between. The CDR3 is made up of 14 amino acids. Germline assignment: CDR1 MNHNS and CDR2 SASEGT. In DNA form, the CDR3 reads TGTGCCAGCAGTGAATATGCAGGGACCTACGAGCAGTACTTC. As protein: CASSEYAGTYEQYF.

This rearrangement joins TRBV20-1 to TRBJ1-1; a possible D gene is TRBD1 (6 bases). The germline CDR1 and CDR2 sequences are DFQATT and SNEGSKA (reference sequence). This CDR3 region has 13 residues. V lost 5 bases and J 5 bases, leaving 15 bases between the germline ends. CDR3: CSARTALGTEAFF. The DNA for the CDR3 is TGCAGTGCTCGGACAGCTCTAGGTACTGAAGCTTTCTTT.

The chain is built from TRBV12-3 or TRBV12-4 and TRBJ2-5; D is possibly TRBD1 (5 bases). The CDR3 is 18 residues long. Between the trimmed V and J ends, which lost 3 bases and 0 bases, there was a span of 20 bases. The CDR3 DNA follows: TGTGCCAGCAGTTTTAACCGACCGACAGAATACTACCAAGAGACCCAGTACTTC. This gives the protein CASSFNRPTEYYQETQYF.

This chain joins TRBV7-3 and TRBJ2-1; weak D call: TRBD1 (5 bases). CDR3 size: 13 residues. Germline CDR1 and CDR2: SGHTA and FQGTGA. V shed 5 bases and J shed 8 bases, with 13 bases lying between them. The CDR3 DNA follows: TGTGCCAGCAGCCCCCAGGGTAATGATGAGCAGTTCTTC. This encodes CASSPQGNDEQFF.